The T cell receptor (beta chain) described here comes from a study of T-cell reconstitution after alpha-beta-depleted transplantation in children. Preparing the TCRbeta library involved the use of unique molecular identifiers. Each CDR3 protein gets one entry after TCRdb re-called the PCR reads with MiXCR. The sample records 500,000 to 600,000 distinct CDR3 sequences, roughly 18% being singletons. V was shortened by 6 bases and J by 0 bases, with 16 bases between the two germline ends. This CDR3 comprises 15 residues. Germline CDR1 SQVTM, CDR2 ANQGSEA. The sample in question was PBMCs from the stem cell graft donor, obtained from the stem cell graft. This chain joins TRBV29-1 and TRBJ2-3; D uncertain. The sequence came from a human donor who donated a stem cell graft to a child with acute lymphoblastic leukemia. The chain's CDR3 is CSVPYPPLSTDTQYF. The CDR3 coding sequence is TGCAGCGTCCCATACCCACCGCTTAGCACAGATACGCAGTATTTT.